This T cell receptor (beta chain) was obtained from a study of sequential checkpoint blockade in melanoma. V lost 1 base, J lost 2 bases, and 14 bases lay in between. Germline values: CDR1 MNHEY, CDR2 SMNVEV (reference sequence). The CDR3 contains 16 residues. Only one count was recorded for this clone. Some clones are missing from TCRdb's copy, which holds only in-frame ones; the method was immunoSEQ multiplex PCR. The table includes 10,000 to 15,000 clones, about 80% detected once. Specified treatment: randomized to nivolumab then ipilimumab (arm A) or the reverse (arm B). PBMC sorting kept live CD3+CD8+ cells without CD19 or CD56.

The receptor's source is a human donor with melanoma. The chain combines TRBV27 with TRBJ2-5, with D perhaps TRBD1 (5 bases). The sequencing here drew on CD8+ T cells sorted from blood (inferred from file names), taken from a patient given nivolumab and ipilimumab in sequence. For the CDR3, the DNA is TGTGCCAGCAGTTTATATACAGGAGCCTCTCAAGAGACCCAGTACTTC. Translating it yields CASSLYTGASQETQYF.